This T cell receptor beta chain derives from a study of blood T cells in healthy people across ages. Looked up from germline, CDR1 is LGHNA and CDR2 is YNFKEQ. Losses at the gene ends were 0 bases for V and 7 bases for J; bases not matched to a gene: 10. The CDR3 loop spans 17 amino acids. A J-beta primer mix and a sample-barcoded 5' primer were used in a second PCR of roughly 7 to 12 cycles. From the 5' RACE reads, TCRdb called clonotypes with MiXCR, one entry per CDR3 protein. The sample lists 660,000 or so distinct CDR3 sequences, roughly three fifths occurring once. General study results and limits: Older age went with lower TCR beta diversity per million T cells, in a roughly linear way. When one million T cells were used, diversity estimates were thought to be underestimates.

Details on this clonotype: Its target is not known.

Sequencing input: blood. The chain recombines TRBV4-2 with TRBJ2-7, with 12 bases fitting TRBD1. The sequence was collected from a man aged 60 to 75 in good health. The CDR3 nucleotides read TGTGCCAGCAGCCAAGATCGGGACAGGGGGCGCATTAGTGAGCAGTACTTC. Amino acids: CASSQDRDRGRISEQYF.